The 10 T cell receptor beta chains presented below share a single source sample, sequenced in a study of shared clonotypes between healthy human individuals. Sequencing was performed with immunoSEQ multiplex PCR; in TCRdb, only in-frame clones are kept and a portion is missing. The sample yields millions of clones, around nine tenths seen once. Sequencing was performed on naive CD4+ T cells sorted from blood. Subset denoted: CD45RA+ positively selected. The receptors come from a man aged 18 to 35 in good health.

V usage is TRBV18 and J usage is TRBJ2-3; D is perhaps TRBD1 (5 bases). The CDR3 is made up of 16 amino acids. Germline CDR1 is KGHSH and CDR2 is LQKENI. The V end was cut by 5 bases, the J end by 2 bases, with 17 bases between. The CDR3, as DNA: TGTGCCAGCTCAGCACGACTGCAGGGTTCCACAGATACGCAGTATTTT. Translating it yields CASSARLQGSTDTQYF.

Details on this clone: This same CDR3 is encoded by further DNA sequences in the sample. The chain uses TRBV7-2 and TRBJ2-7, with 12 bases matching TRBD2. CDR1 and CDR2 from the germline V gene are SGHTA and FQGNSA. V was clipped by 5 bases and J by 2 bases; unmatched bases: 4. The CDR3 has 15 amino acids. As DNA, the CDR3 is TGTGCCAGCAGCCCAAGGACTAGCGGGGCCTACGAGCAGTACTTC. It codes for CASSPRTSGAYEQYF.

This rearrangement joins TRBV28 to TRBJ1-2, with a weak D call TRBD1 (5 bases). From germline, CDR1 is MDHEN and CDR2 SYDVKM. Deletions cut 10 bases from V and 3 bases from J, with 18 bases between. The CDR3 contains 14 residues. The CDR3 is CATNTGGGDYGYTF. The CDR3 nucleotides are TGTGCCACCAATACAGGCGGCGGGGACTATGGCTACACCTTC.

The chain combines TRBV28 with TRBJ2-3, with a weak D call TRBD1 (7 bases). The CDR3 is made up of 13 amino acids. Trimming took 5 bases from V and 7 from J, leaving 13 bases between them. Germline values: CDR1 MDHEN, CDR2 SYDVKM. The CDR3 loop is CASSAGTVYTQYF. The CDR3 nucleotides are TGTGCCAGCAGTGCGGGGACAGTTTATACGCAGTATTTT. The whole variable domain, filled in from reference TRBV28 and TRBJ2-3, reads DVKVTQSSRYLVKRTGEKVFLECVQDMDHENMFWYRQDPGLGLRLIYFSYDVKMKEKGDIPEGYSVSREKKERFSLILESASTNQTSMYLCASSAGTVYTQYFGPGTRLTVL.

This rearrangement joins TRBV11-2 to TRBJ1-2, with D perhaps matching TRBD1 (5 bases). Germline V gives CDR1 SGHAT, CDR2 FQNNGV. V was shortened by 5 bases and J by 8 bases, with 18 bases between the two germline ends. The CDR3 loop spans 14 amino acids. CDR3 loop: CASSPTTQGPGYTF. Here the CDR3 DNA reads TGTGCCAGCAGCCCCACGACTCAGGGTCCCGGCTACACCTTC.

This chain uses TRBV5-5 with TRBJ2-5, with a possible D match to TRBD1 (6 bases). There are 16 residues in the CDR3. Trimming took 0 bases from V and 1 from J, leaving 13 bases between them. Germline V gene data show CDR1 as SGHKS and CDR2 as YYEKEE (reference sequence). The CDR3 protein is CASSLAPGTFQETQYF. CDR3 nucleotide sequence: TGTGCCAGCAGCTTGGCCCCCGGGACATTCCAAGAGACCCAGTACTTC.

V is TRBV19 and J is TRBJ2-2; no clear D gene. Deletions cut 3 bases from V and 1 base from J, with 6 bases between. The CDR3 loop spans 14 amino acids. From germline, CDR1 is LNHDA and CDR2 SQIVND (reference sequence). The CDR3 protein is CASSIPENTGELFF. Written as DNA, the CDR3 is TGTGCCAGTAGTATTCCGGAGAACACCGGGGAGCTGTTTTTT.

This chain uses TRBV6-5 with TRBJ2-1; D gene ambiguous. Deletions cut 2 bases from V and 10 bases from J, with 6 bases between. CDR1 and CDR2 from the germline V gene are MNHEY and SVGAGI. This CDR3 region has 11 residues. The CDR3 sequence is CASSYASEQFF. CDR3 sequence (DNA): TGTGCCAGCAGTTACGCCAGCGAGCAGTTCTTC.

V is TRBV6-1 and J is TRBJ2-3; D possibly corresponds to TRBD2 (6 bases). V was clipped by 10 bases and J by 4 bases, with 18 bases between them. The CDR3 has 14 residues. The V gene's germline CDR1 is MNHNS and CDR2 SASEGT. The CDR3 here is CATARGDFADTQYF. CDR3 DNA: TGTGCCACCGCGAGAGGGGACTTTGCAGATACGCAGTATTTT.

The chain combines TRBV4-3 with TRBJ2-7; 9 nucleotides align to TRBD1. Germline assignment: CDR1 LGHNA and CDR2 YSLEER. Trimming took 0 bases from V and 3 from J; bases not matched to a gene: 6. CDR3 size: 16 residues. The CDR3 DNA is TGCGCCAGCAGCCAAGACGATACAGGGGGCCGCTACGAGCAGTACTTC. Translation: CASSQDDTGGRYEQYF.